Below, 10 T cell receptor beta chains from the same sample are listed, as sequenced in a study of siplizumab effects on memory and regulatory T cells. This table comes from immunoSEQ multiplex PCR, and its TCRdb copy is limited to in-frame clones, with some not included. Among over 35,000 clones listed, about 89% were seen once. Sequenced sample: naive CD4+ T cells sorted from blood. These TCRs come from a human donor in good health.

This rearrangement joins TRBV7-9 to TRBJ2-1; TRBD2 matches 7 bases. Germline-derived CDR1 and CDR2 are SEHNR and FQNEAQ (reference sequence). There are 14 residues in the CDR3. Trimming removed 4 bases from V and 9 bases from J; junction bases left unmatched: 9. CDR3 loop: CASSSGAREGEQFF. The CDR3 region has the DNA TGTGCCAGCAGCTCAGGAGCTAGGGAGGGTGAGCAGTTCTTC.

V usage is TRBV27 and J usage is TRBJ2-3, with D uncertain. With 4 bases removed from V and 1 base from J, the gap between germline ends came to 6 bases. The CDR3 has 13 amino acids. CDR1 MNHEY and CDR2 SMNVEV come from the germline V gene (reference sequence). The CDR3 sequence is CASSYRGTDTQYF. DNA of the CDR3: TGTGCCAGCAGTTATAGGGGCACAGATACGCAGTATTTT.

V usage is TRBV5-1 and J usage is TRBJ2-1, with unresolved D. V was shortened by 3 bases and J by 6 bases, with 10 bases between the two germline ends. The CDR3 spans 13 residues. Germline assignment: CDR1 SGHRS and CDR2 YFSETQ. CDR3 in amino acids: CASSSLPGNEQFF. As DNA, the CDR3 is TGCGCCAGCAGCTCACTCCCAGGCAATGAGCAGTTCTTC.

The chain links TRBV6-5 to TRBJ1-4; D uncertain. The CDR3 is 15 residues long. The V gene lost 2 bases and the J gene lost 2 bases, with 9 bases spanning the gap. The germline gives CDR1 MNHEY, CDR2 SVGAGI. The chain's CDR3 is CASSYGYGTNEKLFF. As DNA, the CDR3 is TGTGCCAGCAGTTACGGATACGGGACTAATGAAAAACTGTTTTTT.

V gene TRBV7-8 combines with J gene TRBJ2-7, with TRBD2 as a possible D gene (6 bases). Trimming took off 1 base at V and 2 bases at J, with 9 bases between the two ends. Germline V gene data show CDR1 as SGHVS and CDR2 as FQNEAQ. CDR3 length: 14 amino acids. The CDR3 DNA follows: TGTGCCAGCAGCTTAGGGAGGGAGACCTACGAGCAGTACTTC. It translates to CASSLGRETYEQYF.

This clone occurred a few times. The chain uses TRBV2 and TRBJ2-7; no clear D. CDR3 length equals 11 residues. V lost 5 bases to trimming and J lost 2 bases, with 4 bases between them. The germline V gene encodes CDR1 SNHLY and CDR2 FYNNEI. CDR3 nucleotide sequence: TGTGCCAGCAGTTACGCCTACGAGCAGTACTTC. Amino acids: CASSYAYEQYF.

This clone was counted a few times. The chain combines TRBV5-6 with TRBJ1-1; TRBD1 might be the D (5 bases). The CDR3 is 15 residues long. The germline gives CDR1 SGHDT, CDR2 YYEEEE. Between the trimmed V and J ends, which lost 0 bases and 3 bases, there was a span of 12 bases. CDR3 sequence: CASSLARVGYTEAFF. CDR3 nucleotide sequence: TGTGCCAGCAGCTTGGCCAGGGTCGGGTACACTGAAGCTTTCTTT.

The rearrangement joins TRBV5-6 to TRBJ1-3; D is ambiguous. CDR3 length: 12 amino acids. The V end was cut by 0 bases, the J end by 5 bases, with 3 bases between. Germline assignment: CDR1 SGHDT and CDR2 YYEEEE. Here the CDR3 reads CASSLGRNTIYF. Written as DNA, the CDR3 is TGTGCCAGCAGCTTGGGGCGAAACACCATATATTTT.

CDR3 bases: TGTGCCAGCAGCTCCCAAGGCGGGACAGGAGACTACGAGCAGTACTTC. It specifies CASSSQGGTGDYEQYF. This sequence joins TRBV11-3 and TRBJ2-7, with 8 positions matching TRBD1. The V segment lost 4 bases and the J segment 3 bases; nucleotides outside the gene matches: 11. The CDR3 covers 16 residues. Germline lookup yields CDR1 SGHNT and CDR2 YENEEA.

This chain joins TRBV2 and TRBJ2-7; D not resolved. Trimming took off 1 base at V and 3 bases at J, with 7 bases between the two ends. The CDR3 loop spans 13 amino acids. Looked up from germline, CDR1 is SNHLY and CDR2 is FYNNEI. CDR3 DNA sequence: TGTGCCAGCAGTGAAGGGGATAACTACGAGCAGTACTTC. This sequence encodes CASSEGDNYEQYF.